The clone carrying this T cell receptor (beta chain) was picked up a small number of times. What it binds is unknown. Primers included in the PCR were 60 Vbeta and 13 Jbeta primers. Produced via immunoSEQ multiplex PCR; TCRdb's table is partial and in-frame only. The repertoire includes under 200,000 clones, around four fifths of them detected once, and around 1.9% sits in the top ten. The data stem from a study of cytomegalovirus exposure and HLA in healthy donors. Study-level results: A few of the chains that were CMV-associated were confirmed in vitro to be specific for CMV antigens. Among TCR beta chains of equal frequency, HLA-associated ones were more clonally expanded in a later analysis. For cytomegalovirus status, the classifier reportedly gave diagnoses with high specificity and sensitivity. Common viral pathogens (according to a later analysis) appeared linked to several of the most significant clusters.

V lost 2 bases to trimming and J lost 6 bases, with 11 bases between them. Germline assignment: CDR1 SGHNT and CDR2 YYREEE (reference sequence). The CDR3 spans 13 residues. The sample was PBMCs. This sequence originates from a man between 18 and 29 years old in good health and CMV-seronegative. V is TRBV5-4 and J is TRBJ1-1; D gene uncertain. CDR3 sequence: CASSFGGLAEAFF. The CDR3 DNA follows: TGTGCCAGCAGCTTCGGAGGGTTGGCTGAAGCTTTCTTT.